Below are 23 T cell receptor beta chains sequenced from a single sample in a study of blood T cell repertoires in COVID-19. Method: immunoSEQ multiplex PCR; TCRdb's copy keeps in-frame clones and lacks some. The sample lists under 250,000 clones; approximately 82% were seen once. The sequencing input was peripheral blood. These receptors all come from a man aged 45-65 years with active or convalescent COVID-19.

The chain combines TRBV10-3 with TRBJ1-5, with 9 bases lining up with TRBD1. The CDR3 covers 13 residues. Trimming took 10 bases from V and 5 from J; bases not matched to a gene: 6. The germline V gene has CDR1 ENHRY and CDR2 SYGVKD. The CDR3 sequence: CASRRQGDQPQHF. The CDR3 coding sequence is TGTGCCAGCAGGAGACAGGGGGATCAGCCCCAGCATTTT.

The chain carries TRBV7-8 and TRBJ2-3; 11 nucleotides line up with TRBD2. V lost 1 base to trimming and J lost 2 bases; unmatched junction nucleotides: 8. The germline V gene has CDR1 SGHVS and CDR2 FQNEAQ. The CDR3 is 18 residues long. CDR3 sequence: CASSLVELAGALTDTQYF. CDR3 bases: TGTGCCAGCAGCTTAGTGGAACTAGCGGGGGCCCTCACAGATACGCAGTATTTT.

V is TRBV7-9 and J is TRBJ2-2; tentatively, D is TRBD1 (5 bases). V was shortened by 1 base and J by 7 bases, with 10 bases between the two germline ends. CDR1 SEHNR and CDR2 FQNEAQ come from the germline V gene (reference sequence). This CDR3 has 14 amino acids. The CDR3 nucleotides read TGTGCCAGCAGCTTAGGGGGCAGCGTCGGGGAGCTGTTTTTT. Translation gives CASSLGGSVGELFF.

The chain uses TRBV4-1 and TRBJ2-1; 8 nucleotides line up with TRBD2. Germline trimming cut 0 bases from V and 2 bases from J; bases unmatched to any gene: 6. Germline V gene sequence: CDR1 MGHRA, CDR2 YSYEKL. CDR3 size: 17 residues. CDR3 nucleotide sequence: TGCGCCAGCAGCCAAGATCCGGCGGGGGGCGCCTACAATGAGCAGTTCTTC. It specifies CASSQDPAGGAYNEQFF.

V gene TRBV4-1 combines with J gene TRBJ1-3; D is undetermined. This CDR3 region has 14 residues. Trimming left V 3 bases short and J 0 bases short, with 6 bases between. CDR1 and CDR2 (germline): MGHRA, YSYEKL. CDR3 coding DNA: TGCGCCAGCAGCCAGCAGTTCTCTGGAAACACCATATATTTT. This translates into CASSQQFSGNTIYF.

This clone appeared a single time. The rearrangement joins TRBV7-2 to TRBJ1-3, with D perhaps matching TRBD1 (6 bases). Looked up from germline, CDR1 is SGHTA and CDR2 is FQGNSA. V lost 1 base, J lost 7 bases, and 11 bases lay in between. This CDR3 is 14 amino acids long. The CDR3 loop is CASSLEVQGNTIYF. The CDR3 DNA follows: TGTGCCAGCAGCTTAGAGGTCCAGGGGAACACCATATATTTT.

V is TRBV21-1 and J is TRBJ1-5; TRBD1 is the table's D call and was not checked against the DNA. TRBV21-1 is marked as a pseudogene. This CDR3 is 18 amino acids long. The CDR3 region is CASSKAPGTPYSNQPQHF. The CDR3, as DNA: TGTGCCAGCAGCAAAGCGCCAGGGACACCATATAGCAATCAGCCCCAGCATTTT.

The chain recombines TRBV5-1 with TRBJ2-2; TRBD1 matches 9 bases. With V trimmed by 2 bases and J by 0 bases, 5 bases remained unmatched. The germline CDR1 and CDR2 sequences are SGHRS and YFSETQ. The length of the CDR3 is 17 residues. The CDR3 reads CASSLFWTGANTGELFF. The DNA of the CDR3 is TGCGCCAGCAGCTTATTCTGGACAGGGGCGAACACCGGGGAGCTGTTTTTT. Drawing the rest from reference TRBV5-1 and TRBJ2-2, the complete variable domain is KAGVTQTPRYLIKTRGQQVTLSCSPISGHRSVSWYQQTPGQGLQFLFEYFSETQRNKGNFPGRFSGRQFSNSRSEMNVSTLELGDSALYLCASSLFWTGANTGELFFGEGSRLTVL.

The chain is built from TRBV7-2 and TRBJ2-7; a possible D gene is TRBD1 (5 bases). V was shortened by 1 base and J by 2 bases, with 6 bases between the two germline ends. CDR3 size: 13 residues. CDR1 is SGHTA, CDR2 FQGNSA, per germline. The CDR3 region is CASSLGRAYEQYF. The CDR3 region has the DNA TGTGCCAGCAGCTTAGGCAGGGCCTACGAGCAGTACTTC.

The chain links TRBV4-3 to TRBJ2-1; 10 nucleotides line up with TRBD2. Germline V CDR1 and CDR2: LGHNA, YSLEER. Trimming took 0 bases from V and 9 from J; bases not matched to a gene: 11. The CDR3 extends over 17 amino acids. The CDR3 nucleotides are TGCGCCAGCAGCCAAGAACCAGCGGGGGGGCGAATCGGTGAGCAGTTCTTC. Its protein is CASSQEPAGGRIGEQFF.

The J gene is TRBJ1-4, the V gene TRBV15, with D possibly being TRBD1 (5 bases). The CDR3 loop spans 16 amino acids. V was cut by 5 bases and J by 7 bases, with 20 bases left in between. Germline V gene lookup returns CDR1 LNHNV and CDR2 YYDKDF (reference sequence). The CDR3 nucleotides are TGTGCCACCAGCCTCACCTCGGGGGGAATCGGTGAAAAACTGTTTTTT. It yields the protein CATSLTSGGIGEKLFF.

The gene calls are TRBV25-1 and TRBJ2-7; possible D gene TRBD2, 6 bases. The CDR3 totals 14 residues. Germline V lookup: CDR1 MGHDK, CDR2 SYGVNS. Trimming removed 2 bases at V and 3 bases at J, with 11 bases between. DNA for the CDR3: TGTGCCAGCAGTGAAGTCGGGGGAGACTACGAGCAGTACTTC. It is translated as CASSEVGGDYEQYF.

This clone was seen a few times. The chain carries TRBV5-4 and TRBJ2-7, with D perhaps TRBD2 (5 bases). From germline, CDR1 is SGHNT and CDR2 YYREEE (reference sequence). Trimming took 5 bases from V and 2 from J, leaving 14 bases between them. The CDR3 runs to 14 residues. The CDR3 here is CASSRRTDPYEQYF. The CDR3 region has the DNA TGTGCCAGCAGTCGGAGGACGGACCCCTACGAGCAGTACTTC. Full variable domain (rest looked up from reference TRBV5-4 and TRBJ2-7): ETGVTQSPTHLIKTRGQQVTLRCSSQSGHNTVSWYQQALGQGPQFIFQYYREEENGRGNFPPRFSGLQFPNYSSELNVNALELDDSALYLCASSRRTDPYEQYFGPGTRLTVT.

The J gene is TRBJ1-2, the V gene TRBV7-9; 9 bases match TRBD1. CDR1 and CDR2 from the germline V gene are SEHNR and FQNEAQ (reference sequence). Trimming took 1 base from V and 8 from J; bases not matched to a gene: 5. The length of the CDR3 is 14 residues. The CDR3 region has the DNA TGTGCCAGCAGCTTAGACAGGGGGCGCGAGGGCTACACCTTC. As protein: CASSLDRGREGYTF. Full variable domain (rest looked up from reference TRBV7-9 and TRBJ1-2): DTGVSQNPRHKITKRGQNVTFRCDPISEHNRLYWYRQTLGQGPEFLTYFQNEAQLEKSRLLSDRFSAERPKGSFSTLEIQRTEQGDSAMYLCASSLDRGREGYTFGSGTRLTVV.

The CDR3 DNA reads as TGTGCCAGCAGTTCTCAACTCGTCTATGGCTACACCTTC. It is translated as CASSSQLVYGYTF. The chain carries TRBV6-2 or TRBV6-3 and TRBJ1-2; D call uncertain. This CDR3 has 13 amino acids. The germline V gene encodes CDR1 MNHEY and CDR2 SVGEGT. The germline V and J ends were trimmed by 4 bases and 4 bases, with 10 bases remaining between them.

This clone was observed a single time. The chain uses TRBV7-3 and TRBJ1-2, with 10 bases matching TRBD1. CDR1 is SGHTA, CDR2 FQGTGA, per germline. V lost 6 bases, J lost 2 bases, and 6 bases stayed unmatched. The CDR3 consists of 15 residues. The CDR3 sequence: CASRQPGQGNYGYTF. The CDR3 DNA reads TGTGCCAGCAGACAACCGGGACAGGGGAACTATGGCTACACCTTC.

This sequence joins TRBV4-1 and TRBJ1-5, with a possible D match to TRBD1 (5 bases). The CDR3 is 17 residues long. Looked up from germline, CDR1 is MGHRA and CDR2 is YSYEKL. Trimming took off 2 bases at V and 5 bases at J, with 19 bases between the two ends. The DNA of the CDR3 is TGCGCCAGCAGCCAAAGTATCGCGGGGGAGAAAGATCAGCCCCAGCATTTT. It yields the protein CASSQSIAGEKDQPQHF.

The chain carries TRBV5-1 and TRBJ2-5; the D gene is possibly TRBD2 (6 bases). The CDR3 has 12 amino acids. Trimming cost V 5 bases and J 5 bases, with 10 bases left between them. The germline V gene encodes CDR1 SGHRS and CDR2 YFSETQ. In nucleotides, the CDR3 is TGCGCCAGCAGAGGGGAGGCCGAGACCCAGTACTTC. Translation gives CASRGEAETQYF. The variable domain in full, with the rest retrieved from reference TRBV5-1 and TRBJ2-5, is KAGVTQTPRYLIKTRGQQVTLSCSPISGHRSVSWYQQTPGQGLQFLFEYFSETQRNKGNFPGRFSGRQFSNSRSEMNVSTLELGDSALYLCASRGEAETQYFGPGTRLLVL.

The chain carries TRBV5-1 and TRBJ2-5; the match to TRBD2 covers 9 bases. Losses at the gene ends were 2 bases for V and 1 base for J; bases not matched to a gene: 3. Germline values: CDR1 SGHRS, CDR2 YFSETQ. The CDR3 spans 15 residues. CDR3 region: CASSFLAGPQETQYF. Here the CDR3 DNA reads TGCGCCAGCAGCTTCCTAGCGGGACCCCAAGAGACCCAGTACTTC.

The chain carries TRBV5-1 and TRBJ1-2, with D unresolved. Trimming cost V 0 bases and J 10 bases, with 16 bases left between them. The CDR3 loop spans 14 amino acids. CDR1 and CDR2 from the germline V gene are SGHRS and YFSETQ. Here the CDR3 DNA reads TGCGCCAGCAGCTTGGAAGGAGGGTATAATGACTACACCTTC. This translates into CASSLEGGYNDYTF.

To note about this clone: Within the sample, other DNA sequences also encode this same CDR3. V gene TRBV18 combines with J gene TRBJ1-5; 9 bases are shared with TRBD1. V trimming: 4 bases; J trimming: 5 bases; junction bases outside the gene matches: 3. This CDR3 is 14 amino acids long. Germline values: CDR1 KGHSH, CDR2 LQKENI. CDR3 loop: CASSLGQGYQPQHF. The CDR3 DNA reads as TGTGCCAGCTCACTTGGACAGGGGTATCAGCCCCAGCATTTT.

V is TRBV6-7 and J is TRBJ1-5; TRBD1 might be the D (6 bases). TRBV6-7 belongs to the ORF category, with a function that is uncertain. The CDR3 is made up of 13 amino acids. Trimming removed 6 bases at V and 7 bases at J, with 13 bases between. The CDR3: CASSKRTGQPQHF. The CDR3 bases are TGTGCCAGCAGCAAACGTACAGGGCAGCCCCAGCATTTT.

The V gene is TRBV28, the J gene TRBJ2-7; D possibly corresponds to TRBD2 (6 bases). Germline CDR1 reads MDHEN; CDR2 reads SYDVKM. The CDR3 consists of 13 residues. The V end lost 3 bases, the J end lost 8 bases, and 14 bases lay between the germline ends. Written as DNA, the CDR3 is TGTGCCAGCAGTTTCGTGGCCGGGAGCAAGCAGTACTTC. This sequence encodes CASSFVAGSKQYF.